This is a list of T cell receptor beta chains from one sample in a study of identical twins. TCRdb recomputed calls from the 5' RACE reads with MiXCR, one row per CDR3 protein. The data hold about 240,000 distinct CDR3 sequences, with about 13% observed a single time. These data were likewise used in another study, on yellow fever vaccine responses in identical twins.

Sequencing was performed on memory (CD45RO+) T cells sorted from blood. Every receptor here comes from a woman under 30 in good health. Both conserved end residues are part of each CDR3. The order of the fields is J gene, V gene, D gene, clone size, CDR3 protein, CDR3 DNA. D genes are given only for firm matches. Where a row states a size, it is once, few, many or the class of an expanded clone; other rows omit it.

>TRBJ2-1|TRBV12-3/TRBV12-4|.|many
CASSGGPFNEQFF
TGTGCCAGCAGTGGGGGACCCTTCAATGAGCAGTTCTTC
>TRBJ2-5|TRBV7-2|.|few
CASSLVGSAETQYF
TGTGCCAGCAGCTTAGTTGGTAGCGCAGAGACCCAGTACTTC
>TRBJ1-5|TRBV12-3/TRBV12-4|.|.
CASSLLLGNQPQHF
TGTGCCAGCAGTTTATTATTGGGGAATCAGCCCCAGCATTTT
>TRBJ2-3|TRBV7-9|.|.
CATQKLSVKSTDTQYF
TGTGCCACCCAAAAGTTATCGGTTAAAAGCACAGATACGCAGTATTTT
>TRBJ2-1|TRBV2|TRBD2|.
CASSAGTKRTSGGVSSYNEQFF
TGTGCCAGCAGTGCAGGGACTAAAAGGACTAGCGGGGGAGTGAGCTCCTACAATGAGCAGTTCTTC
>TRBJ2-7|TRBV7-2|.|.
CASSPRWDHEQYF
TGTGCCAGCAGCCCAAGGTGGGACCACGAGCAGTACTTC
>TRBJ1-1|TRBV18|.|few
CASSGGRDTEAFF
TGTGCCAGCTCCGGGGGACGGGACACTGAAGCTTTCTTT
>TRBJ2-7|TRBV7-9|TRBD2|few
CASSLVAAGGHEQYF
TGTGCCAGCAGCTTAGTAGCAGCGGGAGGGCACGAGCAGTACTTC
>TRBJ1-1|TRBV7-2|.|few
CASSLVAGAGNTEAFF
TGTGCCAGCAGCTTAGTGGCAGGGGCCGGCAACACTGAAGCTTTCTTT
>TRBJ2-1|TRBV24-1|.|.
CATSDWGGGGNEQFF
TGTGCCACCAGTGATTGGGGAGGGGGGGGGAATGAGCAGTTCTTC
>TRBJ2-1|TRBV7-7|.|few
CASSLEGTGAGEQFF
TGTGCTAGCAGCTTAGAAGGGACGGGGGCCGGTGAGCAGTTCTTC
>TRBJ2-7|TRBV18|.|many
CASSPWGFEQYF
TGTGCCAGCTCACCCTGGGGGTTCGAGCAGTACTTC
>TRBJ2-6|TRBV4-2|.|many
CASSQEADAANVLTF
TGTGCCAGCAGCCAAGAGGCAGACGCGGCCAACGTCCTGACTTTC
>TRBJ2-2|TRBV29-1|TRBD1|many
CSARQGGSGELFF
TGCAGCGCTAGACAGGGTGGATCCGGGGAGCTGTTTTTT
>TRBJ2-2|TRBV2|TRBD2|.
CASRDSGRDTGELFF
TGTGCCAGCAGGGACTCCGGGAGGGATACCGGGGAGCTGTTTTTT
>TRBJ2-3|TRBV7-2|.|many
CASSLAQAGTQYF
TGTGCCAGCAGCTTAGCGCAAGCCGGGACGCAGTATTTT
>TRBJ2-3|TRBV2|TRBD2|few
CASRELAGGGADTQYF
TGTGCCAGCAGGGAACTGGCGGGAGGAGGAGCAGATACGCAGTATTTT
>TRBJ2-1|TRBV20-1|TRBD1|.
CSAREDRGWGNEQFF
TGCAGTGCTAGAGAAGACAGGGGGTGGGGCAATGAGCAGTTCTTC
>TRBJ2-1|TRBV27|TRBD1|few
CASSTRTGLGRIAAEQFF
TGTGCCAGCAGCACCCGGACAGGGCTAGGTCGGATAGCGGCGGAGCAGTTCTTC
>TRBJ2-3|TRBV20-1|.|few
CSARPWADTQYF
TGCAGTGCTAGACCCTGGGCAGATACGCAGTATTTT
>TRBJ2-7|TRBV24-1|TRBD1|many
CATSDRTGAVGEQYF
TGTGCCACCAGTGACCGGACAGGGGCTGTGGGGGAGCAGTACTTC
>TRBJ2-5|TRBV20-1|TRBD1|.
CSASFTGGIQETQYF
TGCAGTGCTAGTTTCACAGGGGGGATTCAAGAGACCCAGTACTTC
>TRBJ2-5|TRBV20-1|.|.
CSARDRAQETQYF
TGCAGTGCCCGAGATCGAGCTCAGGAGACCCAGTACTTC
>TRBJ1-2|TRBV27|TRBD1|many
CASRDNRDRGNYGYTF
TGTGCCAGCAGGGATAACCGGGACAGGGGAAACTATGGCTACACCTTC
>TRBJ2-3|TRBV7-9|.|few
CASSTDTDTQYF
TGTGCCAGCAGCACCGACACAGATACGCAGTATTTT
>TRBJ2-2|TRBV3-1|.|few
CASSQGVDSRRTGELFF
TGTGCCAGCAGCCAAGGGGTGGACAGTCGCCGCACCGGGGAGCTGTTTTTT